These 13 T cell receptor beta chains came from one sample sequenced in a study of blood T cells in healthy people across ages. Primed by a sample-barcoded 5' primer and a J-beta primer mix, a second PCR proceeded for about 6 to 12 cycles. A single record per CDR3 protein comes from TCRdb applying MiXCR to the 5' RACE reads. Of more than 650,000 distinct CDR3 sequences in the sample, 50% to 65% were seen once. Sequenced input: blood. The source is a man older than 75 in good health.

The CDR3 loop reads CASSLYPRAEAFF. CDR3 sequence (DNA): TGTGCCAGCAGCTTGTACCCCCGCGCTGAAGCTTTCTTT. This chain uses TRBV7-8 with TRBJ1-1; unclear D gene. This CDR3 is built from 13 residues. Per the germline V gene, CDR1 is SGHVS and CDR2 is FQNEAQ. The germline V and J ends were trimmed by 3 bases and 6 bases, with 11 bases remaining between them.

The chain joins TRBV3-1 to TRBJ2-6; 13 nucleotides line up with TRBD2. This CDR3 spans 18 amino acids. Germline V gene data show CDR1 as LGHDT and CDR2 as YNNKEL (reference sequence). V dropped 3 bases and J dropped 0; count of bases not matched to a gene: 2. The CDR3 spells CASSQGLAGLSGANVLTF. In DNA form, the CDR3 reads TGTGCCAGCAGCCAGGGACTAGCGGGGCTCTCTGGGGCCAACGTCCTGACTTTC.

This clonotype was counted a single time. The CDR3 DNA is TGCAGCGCCCTAGGCGGACAGGGAGCTGATGAAGCTTTCTTT. The encoded protein is CSALGGQGADEAFF. The chain couples TRBV29-1 to TRBJ1-1; 8 nucleotides match TRBD1. Germline CDR1 and CDR2: SQVTM and ANQGSEA. Germline trimming cut 7 bases from V and 7 bases from J; bases unmatched to any gene: 14. This CDR3 region has 14 residues. The full variable domain, completed using reference TRBV29-1 and TRBJ1-1, is SAVISQKPSRDICQRGTSLTIQCQVDSQVTMMFWYRQQPGQSLTLIATANQGSEATYESGFVIDKFPISRPNLTFSTLTVSNMSPEDSSIYLCSALGGQGADEAFFGQGTRLTVV.

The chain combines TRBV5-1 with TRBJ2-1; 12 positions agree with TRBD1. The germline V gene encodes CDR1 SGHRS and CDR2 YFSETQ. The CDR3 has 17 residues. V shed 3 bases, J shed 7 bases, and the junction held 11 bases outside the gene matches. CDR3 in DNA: TGCGCCAGCAGCTCGGAACCCGGGACAGGGGGCAGGAATGAGCAGTTCTTC. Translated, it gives CASSSEPGTGGRNEQFF.

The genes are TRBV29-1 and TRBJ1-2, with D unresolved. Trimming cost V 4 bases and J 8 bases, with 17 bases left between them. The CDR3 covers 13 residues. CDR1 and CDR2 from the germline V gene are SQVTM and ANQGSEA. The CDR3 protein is CSVVFRSLGGYTF. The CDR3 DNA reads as TGCAGCGTTGTCTTCAGGTCCCTAGGGGGCTACACCTTC.

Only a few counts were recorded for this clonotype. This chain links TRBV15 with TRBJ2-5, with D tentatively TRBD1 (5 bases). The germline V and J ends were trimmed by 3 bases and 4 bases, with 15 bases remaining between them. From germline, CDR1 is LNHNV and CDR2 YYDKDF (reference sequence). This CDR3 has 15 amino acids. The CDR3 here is CATSRDMGQRETQYF. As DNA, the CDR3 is TGTGCCACCAGCAGGGACATGGGGCAGAGAGAGACCCAGTACTTC. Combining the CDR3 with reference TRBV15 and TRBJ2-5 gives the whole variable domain DAMVIQNPRYQVTQFGKPVTLSCSQTLNHNVMYWYQQKSSQAPKLLFHYYDKDFNNEADTPDNFQSRRPNTSFCFLDIRSPGLGDTAMYLCATSRDMGQRETQYFGPGTRLLVL.

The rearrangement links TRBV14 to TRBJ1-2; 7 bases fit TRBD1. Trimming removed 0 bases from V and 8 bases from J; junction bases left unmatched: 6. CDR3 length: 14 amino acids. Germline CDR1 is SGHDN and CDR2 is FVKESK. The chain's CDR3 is CASSQDLRGGGYTF. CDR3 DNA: TGTGCCAGCAGCCAAGATCTGAGAGGGGGCGGCTACACCTTC.

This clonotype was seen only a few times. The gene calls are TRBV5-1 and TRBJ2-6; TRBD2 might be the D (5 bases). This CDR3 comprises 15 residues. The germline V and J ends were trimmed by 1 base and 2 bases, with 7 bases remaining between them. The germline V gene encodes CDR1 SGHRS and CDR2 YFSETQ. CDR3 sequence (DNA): TGCGCCAGCAGCTTGATGCGGGCTGGGGCCAACGTCCTGACTTTC. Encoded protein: CASSLMRAGANVLTF. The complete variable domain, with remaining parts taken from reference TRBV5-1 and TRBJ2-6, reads KAGVTQTPRYLIKTRGQQVTLSCSPISGHRSVSWYQQTPGQGLQFLFEYFSETQRNKGNFPGRFSGRQFSNSRSEMNVSTLELGDSALYLCASSLMRAGANVLTFGAGSRLTVL.

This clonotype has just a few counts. The CDR3 bases are TGTGCCAGCAGCGTAGCTGTTACAGGTTACGAGCAGTACTTC. Translating gives CASSVAVTGYEQYF. The V gene is TRBV9, the J gene TRBJ2-7; TRBD1 might be the D (5 bases). Germline CDR1 and CDR2: SGDLS and YYNGEE. The length of the CDR3 is 14 residues. V shed 0 bases and J shed 4 bases, with 11 bases lying between them.

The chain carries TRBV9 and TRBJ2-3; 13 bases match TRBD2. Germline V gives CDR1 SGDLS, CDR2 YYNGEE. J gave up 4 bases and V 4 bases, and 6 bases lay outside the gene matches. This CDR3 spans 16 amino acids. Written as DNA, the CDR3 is TGTGCCAGCAGCTTACTAGCGGGAGGGCCAGCAGATACGCAGTATTTT. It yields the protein CASSLLAGGPADTQYF.

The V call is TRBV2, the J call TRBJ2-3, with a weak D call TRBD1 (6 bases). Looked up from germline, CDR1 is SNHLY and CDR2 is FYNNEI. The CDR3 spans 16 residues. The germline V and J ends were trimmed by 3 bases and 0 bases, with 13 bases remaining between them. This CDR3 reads CASSDQGPGSTDTQYF. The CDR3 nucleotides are TGTGCCAGCAGTGATCAGGGGCCGGGAAGCACAGATACGCAGTATTTT.

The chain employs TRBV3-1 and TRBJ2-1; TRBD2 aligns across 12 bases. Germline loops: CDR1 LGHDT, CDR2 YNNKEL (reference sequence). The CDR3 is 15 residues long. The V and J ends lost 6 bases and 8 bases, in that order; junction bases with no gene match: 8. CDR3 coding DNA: TGTGCCAGCAGTCACCTAGCGGGAGGGGGGCATGAGCAGTTCTTC. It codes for CASSHLAGGGHEQFF.

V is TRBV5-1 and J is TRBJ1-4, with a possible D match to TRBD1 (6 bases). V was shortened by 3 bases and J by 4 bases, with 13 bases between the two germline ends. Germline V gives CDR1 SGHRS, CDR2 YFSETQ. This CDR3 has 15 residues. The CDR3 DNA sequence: TGCGCCAGCAGCTCCCTGACAGGTTTTAATGAAAAACTGTTTTTT. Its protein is CASSSLTGFNEKLFF.